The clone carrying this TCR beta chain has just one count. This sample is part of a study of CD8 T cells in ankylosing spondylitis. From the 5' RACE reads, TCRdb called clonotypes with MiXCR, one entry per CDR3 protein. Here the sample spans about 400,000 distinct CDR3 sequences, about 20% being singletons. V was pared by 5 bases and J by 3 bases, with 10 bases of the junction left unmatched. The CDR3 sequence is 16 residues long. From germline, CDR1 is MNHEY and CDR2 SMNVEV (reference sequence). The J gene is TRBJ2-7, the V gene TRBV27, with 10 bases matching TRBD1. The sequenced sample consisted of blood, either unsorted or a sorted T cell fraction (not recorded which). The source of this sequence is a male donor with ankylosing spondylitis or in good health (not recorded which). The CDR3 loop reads CASSRTGGGGFYEQYF. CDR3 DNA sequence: TGTGCCAGCAGTCGGACAGGGGGGGGAGGGTTCTACGAGCAGTACTTC.